This T cell receptor beta chain originates from a study of cytotoxic CD8 clonotypes in ibrutinib-treated CLL. The CDR3 loop spans 13 amino acids. CDR1 is LNHDA, CDR2 SQIVND, per germline (reference sequence). The ends were cut back, 2 bases at V and 3 bases at J, with 8 bases in the middle. For this clone: Its antigen remains unidentified.

Target depth was 1 in 200,000 to 1 in 1 million T cells, about 10x per clonotype. Measured with immunoSEQ multiplex PCR; TCRdb has only the in-frame clones, and not every one. This sample has about 250,000 clones, with 70% found just once. Study-wide results and limits: Pretreatment clonality was elevated relative to age-matched healthy donors and paralleled circulating CD8+ T-cell counts. Public clonotypes, an uncommon group, contracted or remained stable on treatment. Clonality was higher at ibrutinib response and returned toward baseline at progression.

This specimen consisted of PBMCs, obtained after 24 months of ibrutinib treatment. This rearrangement joins TRBV19 to TRBJ2-7; D gene uncertain. This receptor was identified in a human donor with chronic lymphocytic leukemia. As DNA, the CDR3 is TGTGCCAGTAGTATATCATACGGCTACGAGCAGTACTTC. Its protein product is CASSISYGYEQYF.